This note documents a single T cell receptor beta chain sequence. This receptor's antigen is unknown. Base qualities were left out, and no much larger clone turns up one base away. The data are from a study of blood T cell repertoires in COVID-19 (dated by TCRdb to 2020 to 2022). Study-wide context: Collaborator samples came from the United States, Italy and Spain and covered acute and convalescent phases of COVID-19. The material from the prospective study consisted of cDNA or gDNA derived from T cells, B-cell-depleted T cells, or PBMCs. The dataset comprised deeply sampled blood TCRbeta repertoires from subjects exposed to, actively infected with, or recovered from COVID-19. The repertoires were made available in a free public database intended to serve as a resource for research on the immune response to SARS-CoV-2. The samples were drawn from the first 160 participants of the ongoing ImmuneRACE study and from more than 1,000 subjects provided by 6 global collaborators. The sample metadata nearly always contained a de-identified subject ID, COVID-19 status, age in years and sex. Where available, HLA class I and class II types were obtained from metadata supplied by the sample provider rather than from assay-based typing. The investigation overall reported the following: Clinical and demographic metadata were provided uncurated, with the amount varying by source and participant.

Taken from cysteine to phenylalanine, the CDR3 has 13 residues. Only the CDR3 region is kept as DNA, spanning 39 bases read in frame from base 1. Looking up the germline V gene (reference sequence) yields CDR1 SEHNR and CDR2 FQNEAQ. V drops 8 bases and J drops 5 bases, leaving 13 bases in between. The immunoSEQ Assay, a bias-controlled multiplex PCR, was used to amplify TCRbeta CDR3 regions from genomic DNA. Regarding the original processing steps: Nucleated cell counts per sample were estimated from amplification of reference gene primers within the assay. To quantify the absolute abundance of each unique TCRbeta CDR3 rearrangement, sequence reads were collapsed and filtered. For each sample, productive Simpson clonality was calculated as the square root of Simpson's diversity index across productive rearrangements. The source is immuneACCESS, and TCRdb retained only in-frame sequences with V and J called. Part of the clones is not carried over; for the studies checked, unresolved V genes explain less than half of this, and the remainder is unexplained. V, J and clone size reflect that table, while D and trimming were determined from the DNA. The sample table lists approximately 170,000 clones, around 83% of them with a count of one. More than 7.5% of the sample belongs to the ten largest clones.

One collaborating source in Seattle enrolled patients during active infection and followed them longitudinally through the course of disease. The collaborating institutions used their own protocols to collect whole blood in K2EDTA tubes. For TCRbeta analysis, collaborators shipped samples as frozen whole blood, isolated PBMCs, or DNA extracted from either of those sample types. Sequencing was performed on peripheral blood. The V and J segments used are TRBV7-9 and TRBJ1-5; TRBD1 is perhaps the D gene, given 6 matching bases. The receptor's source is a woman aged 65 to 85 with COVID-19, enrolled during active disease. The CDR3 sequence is CASGTGPDQPQHF. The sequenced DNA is TGTGCCAGCGGAACAGGGCCTGATCAGCCCCAGCATTTT.